This record concerns one TCR beta chain sequence. What it recognizes is unknown. These data are taken from a study of identical twins. Points from the study as a whole: Monozygotic twins shared more out-of-frame TCR alpha than recombination models predicted.

Each CDR3 protein gets one entry after TCRdb re-called the 5' RACE reads with MiXCR. The data hold approximately 190,000 distinct CDR3 sequences, with approximately 15% observed a single time. CDR1 is SGHDT and CDR2 is YYEEEE in the germline V gene. The CDR3 sequence is 15 residues long. The V and J ends lost 0 bases and 2 bases, in that order; junction bases with no gene match: 4. These data also formed part of another study, on T cells expressing NK-cell markers.

The chain combines TRBV5-6 with TRBJ2-7, with 8 nucleotides matching TRBD1. Sequenced: CD8+ T cells sorted from blood. This TCR was sampled from a woman younger than 35 in good health. CDR3 nucleotide sequence: TGTGCCAGCAGCTTGGCTTCAGGGGGCCCCTACGAGCAGTACTTC. It encodes CASSLASGGPYEQYF.